This TCR beta chain was sequenced in a study of identical twins. General observations from the study: Insertions were reduced in abundant cord blood beta clonotypes but not in memory repertoires.

CDR1 and CDR2 (germline): SQVTM, ANQGSEA. After removal of 7 bases from V and 3 bases from J, the junction contained 9 bases not matched to a gene. This CDR3 is built from 13 residues. This clonotype was counted at least ten times. Its antigen is as yet unknown. A single record per CDR3 protein comes from TCRdb applying MiXCR to the 5' RACE reads. The sample holds over 500,000 distinct CDR3 sequences, about 20% seen once. The sample was also linked to a second study, of T cells expressing NK-cell markers.

This chain connects TRBV29-1 to TRBJ2-7; TRBD1 aligns across 7 bases. The sequenced sample consisted of CD4+ T cells sorted from blood. The TCR sequence derives from a woman aged 18 to 35 in good health. CDR3 protein: CSASGTDFYEQYF. The CDR3 bases are TGCAGCGCCTCCGGGACAGATTTCTACGAGCAGTACTTC.